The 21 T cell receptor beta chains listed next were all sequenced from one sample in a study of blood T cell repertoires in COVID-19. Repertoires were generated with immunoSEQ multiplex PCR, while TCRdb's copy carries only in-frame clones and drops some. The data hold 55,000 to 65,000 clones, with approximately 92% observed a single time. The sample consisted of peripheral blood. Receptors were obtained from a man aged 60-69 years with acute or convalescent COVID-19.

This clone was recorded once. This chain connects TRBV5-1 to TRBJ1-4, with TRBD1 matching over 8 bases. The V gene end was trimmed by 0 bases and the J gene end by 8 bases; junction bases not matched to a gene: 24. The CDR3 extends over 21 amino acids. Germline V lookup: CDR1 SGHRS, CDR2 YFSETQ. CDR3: CASSLVCPPDRELPIWEKLFF. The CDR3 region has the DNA TGCGCCAGCAGCTTGGTATGTCCCCCGGACAGGGAACTACCTATTTGGGAAAAACTGTTTTTT.

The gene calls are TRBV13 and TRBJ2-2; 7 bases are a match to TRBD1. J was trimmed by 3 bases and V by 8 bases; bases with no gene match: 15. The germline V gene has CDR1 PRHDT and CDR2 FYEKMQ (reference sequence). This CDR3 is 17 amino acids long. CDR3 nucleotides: TGTGCCAGCGTTGGGTCAGGTGGCAGGGGGTACACCGGGGAGCTGTTTTTT. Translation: CASVGSGGRGYTGELFF.

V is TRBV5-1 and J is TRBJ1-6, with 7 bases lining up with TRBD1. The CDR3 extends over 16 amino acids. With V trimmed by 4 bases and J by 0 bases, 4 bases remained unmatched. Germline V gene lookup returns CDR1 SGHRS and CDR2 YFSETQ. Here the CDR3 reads CASSETGDSYNSPLHF. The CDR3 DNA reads TGCGCCAGCAGCGAAACAGGGGACTCCTATAATTCACCCCTCCACTTT.

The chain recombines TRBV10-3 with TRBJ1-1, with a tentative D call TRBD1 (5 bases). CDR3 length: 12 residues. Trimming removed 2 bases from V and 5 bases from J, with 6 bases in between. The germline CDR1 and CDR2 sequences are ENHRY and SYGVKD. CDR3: CAISETGTEAFF. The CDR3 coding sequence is TGTGCCATCAGTGAGACAGGAACTGAAGCTTTCTTT.

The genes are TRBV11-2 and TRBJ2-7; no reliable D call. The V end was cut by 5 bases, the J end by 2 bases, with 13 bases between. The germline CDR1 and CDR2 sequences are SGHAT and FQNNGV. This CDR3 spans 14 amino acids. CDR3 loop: CASSPRFSTYEQYF. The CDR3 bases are TGTGCCAGCAGCCCGCGGTTCAGTACCTACGAGCAGTACTTC.

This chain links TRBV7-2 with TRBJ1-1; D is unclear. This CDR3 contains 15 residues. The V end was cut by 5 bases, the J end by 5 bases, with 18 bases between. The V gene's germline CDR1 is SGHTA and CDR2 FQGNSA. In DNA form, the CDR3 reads TGTGCCAGCAGCCCGAGGGCCTTCTCTAGGACTGAAGCTTTCTTT. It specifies CASSPRAFSRTEAFF.

The CDR3 loop reads CASSFGQGVGQPQHF. The CDR3 nucleotides read TGTGCCAGCAGTTTTGGACAGGGAGTCGGTCAGCCCCAGCATTTT. J is TRBJ1-5 and V is TRBV2, with 8 nucleotides matching TRBD1. From germline, CDR1 is SNHLY and CDR2 FYNNEI. Unmatched junction bases numbered 9, after V lost 5 bases and J lost 6 bases. The CDR3 contains 15 residues.

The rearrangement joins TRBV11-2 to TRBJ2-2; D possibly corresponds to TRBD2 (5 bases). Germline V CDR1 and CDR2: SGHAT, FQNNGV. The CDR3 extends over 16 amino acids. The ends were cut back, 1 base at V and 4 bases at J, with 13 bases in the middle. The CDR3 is CASSLVGGSGTGELFF. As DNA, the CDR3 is TGTGCCAGCAGCTTAGTAGGTGGGAGTGGCACCGGGGAGCTGTTTTTT.

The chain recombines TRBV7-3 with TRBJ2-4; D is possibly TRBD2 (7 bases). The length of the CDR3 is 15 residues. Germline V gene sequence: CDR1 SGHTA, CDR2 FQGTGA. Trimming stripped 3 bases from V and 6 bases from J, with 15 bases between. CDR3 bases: TGTGCCAGCAGCTTCATGTCAGGGGAGGGAAACATTCAGTACTTC. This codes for CASSFMSGEGNIQYF.

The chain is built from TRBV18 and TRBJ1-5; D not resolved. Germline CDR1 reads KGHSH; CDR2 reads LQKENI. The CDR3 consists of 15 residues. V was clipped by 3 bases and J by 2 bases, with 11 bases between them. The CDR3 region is CASSPGRTRNQPQHF. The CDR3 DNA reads TGTGCCAGCTCACCGGGGAGGACCCGCAATCAGCCCCAGCATTTT. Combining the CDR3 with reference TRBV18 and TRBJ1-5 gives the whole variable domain NAGVMQNPRHLVRRRGQEARLRCSPMKGHSHVYWYRQLPEEGLKFMVYLQKENIIDESGMPKERFSAEFPKEGPSILRIQQVVRGDSAAYFCASSPGRTRNQPQHFGDGTRLSIL.

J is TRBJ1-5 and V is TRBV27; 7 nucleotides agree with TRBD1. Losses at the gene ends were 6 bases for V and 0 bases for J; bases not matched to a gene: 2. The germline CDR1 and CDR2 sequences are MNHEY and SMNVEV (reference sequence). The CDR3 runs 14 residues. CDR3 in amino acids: CASSTGDSNQPQHF. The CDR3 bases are TGTGCCAGCAGCACAGGGGATAGCAATCAGCCCCAGCATTTT.

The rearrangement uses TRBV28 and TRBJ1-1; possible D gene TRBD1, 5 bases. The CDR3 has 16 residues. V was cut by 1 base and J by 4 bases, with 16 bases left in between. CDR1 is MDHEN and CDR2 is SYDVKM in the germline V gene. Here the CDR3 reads CASSLLAGFGGTEAFF. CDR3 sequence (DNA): TGTGCCAGCAGTTTATTAGCAGGGTTCGGGGGCACTGAAGCTTTCTTT.

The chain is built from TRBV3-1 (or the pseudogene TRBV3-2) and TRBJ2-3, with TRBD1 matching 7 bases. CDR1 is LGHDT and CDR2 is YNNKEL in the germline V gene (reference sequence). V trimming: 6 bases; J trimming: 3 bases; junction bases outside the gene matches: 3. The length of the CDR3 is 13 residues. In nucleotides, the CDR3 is TGTGCCAGCAGACAGGGGACGACAGATACGCAGTATTTT. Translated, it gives CASRQGTTDTQYF.

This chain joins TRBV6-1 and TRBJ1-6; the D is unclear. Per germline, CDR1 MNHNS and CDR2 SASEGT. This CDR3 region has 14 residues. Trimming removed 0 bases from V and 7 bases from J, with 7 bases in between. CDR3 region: CASSEASGNSPLHF. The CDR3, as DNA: TGTGCCAGCAGTGAAGCGAGCGGGAATTCACCCCTCCACTTT.

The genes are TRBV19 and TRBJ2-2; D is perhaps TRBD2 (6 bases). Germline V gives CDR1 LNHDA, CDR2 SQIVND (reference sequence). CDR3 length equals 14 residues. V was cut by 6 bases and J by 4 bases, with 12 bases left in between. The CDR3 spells CASRPGEFTGELFF. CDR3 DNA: TGTGCCAGTAGGCCGGGAGAGTTCACCGGGGAGCTGTTTTTT.

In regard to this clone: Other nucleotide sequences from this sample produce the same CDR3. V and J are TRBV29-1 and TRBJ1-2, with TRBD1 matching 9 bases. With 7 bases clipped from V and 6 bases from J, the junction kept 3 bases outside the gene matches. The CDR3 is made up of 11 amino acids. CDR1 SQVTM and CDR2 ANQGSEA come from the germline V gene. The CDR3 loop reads CSADRGDGYTF. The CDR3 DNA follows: TGCAGCGCCGACAGGGGGGATGGCTACACCTTC. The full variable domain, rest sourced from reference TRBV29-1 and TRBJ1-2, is SAVISQKPSRDICQRGTSLTIQCQVDSQVTMMFWYRQQPGQSLTLIATANQGSEATYESGFVIDKFPISRPNLTFSTLTVSNMSPEDSSIYLCSADRGDGYTFGSGTRLTVV.

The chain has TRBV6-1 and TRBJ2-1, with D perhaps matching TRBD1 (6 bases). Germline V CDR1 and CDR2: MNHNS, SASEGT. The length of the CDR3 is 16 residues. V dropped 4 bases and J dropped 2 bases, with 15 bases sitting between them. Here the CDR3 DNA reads TGTGCCAGCAGTGGGTGGGGCAGGGGTCCCTACAATGAGCAGTTCTTC. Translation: CASSGWGRGPYNEQFF.

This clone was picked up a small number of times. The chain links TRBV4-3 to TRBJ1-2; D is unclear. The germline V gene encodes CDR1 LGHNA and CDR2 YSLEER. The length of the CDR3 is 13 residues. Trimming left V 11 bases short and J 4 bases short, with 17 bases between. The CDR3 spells CASRGGSGYGYTF. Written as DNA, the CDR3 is TGCGCCTCCCGAGGAGGGTCGGGCTATGGCTACACCTTC.

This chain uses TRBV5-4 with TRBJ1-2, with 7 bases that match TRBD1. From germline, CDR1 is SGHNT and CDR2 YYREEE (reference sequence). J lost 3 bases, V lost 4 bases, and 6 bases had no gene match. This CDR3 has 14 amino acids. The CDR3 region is CASSRDRTYYGYTF. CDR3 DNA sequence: TGTGCCAGCAGCCGGGACAGAACTTACTATGGCTACACCTTC.

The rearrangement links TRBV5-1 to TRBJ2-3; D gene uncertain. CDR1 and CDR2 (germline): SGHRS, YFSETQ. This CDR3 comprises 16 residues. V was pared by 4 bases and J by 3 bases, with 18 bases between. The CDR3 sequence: CASSPGVLSETDTQYF. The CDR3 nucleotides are TGCGCCAGCAGCCCTGGAGTGTTATCCGAGACAGATACGCAGTATTTT.

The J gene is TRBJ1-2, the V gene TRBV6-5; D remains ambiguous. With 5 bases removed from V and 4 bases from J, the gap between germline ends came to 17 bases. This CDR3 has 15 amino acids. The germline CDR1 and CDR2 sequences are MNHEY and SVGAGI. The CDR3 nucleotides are TGTGCCAGCAGTCCCTTGGGCCAGAACACCTATGGCTACACCTTC. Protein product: CASSPLGQNTYGYTF.